This T cell receptor (beta chain) was captured in a study of blood T cell repertoires in COVID-19. Study information: The United States, Italy and Spain were the sources of the acute and convalescent COVID-19 samples. T cells, B-cell-depleted T cells, or PBMCs supplied cDNA or gDNA.

In the authors' workflow: Amplification with reference gene primers provided the estimates of nucleated cell counts. Sequencing was performed with immunoSEQ multiplex PCR; in TCRdb, only in-frame clones are kept and a portion is missing. V, J and clone size are taken as reported in that table, and D and trimming were inferred from the DNA itself. In the table there are 50,000 to 60,000 clones, about nine tenths of which are singletons. Trimming took 2 bases from V and 1 from J, leaving 10 bases between them. Germline-derived CDR1 and CDR2 are SGHNT and YYREEE (reference sequence). This CDR3 has 15 amino acids. In this sample, this clone turned up once.

The specimen sequenced was peripheral blood. The TCR comes from a man aged 60-69 years with acute or convalescent COVID-19. The gene calls are TRBV5-4 and TRBJ2-1, with D tentatively TRBD2 (6 bases). CDR3 nucleotide sequence: TGTGCCAGCAGCTTTGGACTACCTTCCTACAATGAGCAGTTCTTC. Its protein is CASSFGLPSYNEQFF.